These T cell receptor beta chains were read from a single sample in a study of cytomegalovirus exposure and HLA in healthy donors. Produced via immunoSEQ multiplex PCR; TCRdb's table is partial and in-frame only. The sample shows 40,000 to 60,000 clones, and less than 2.5% sits with its ten largest clones. The specimen was PBMCs. Receptors were obtained from a female donor in good health and CMV-seronegative. Each CDR3 is given with its conserved first and last residue. A D gene is named only where the DNA matches it firmly.

V gene	J gene	D gene	CDR3 protein	CDR3 DNA
TRBV7-8	TRBJ1-5	TRBD1	CASSLKAGGSNQPQHF	TGTGCCAGCAGCCTCAAGGCAGGGGGCAGCAATCAGCCCCAGCATTTT
TRBV4-3	TRBJ1-2	NA	CASGEGLRQGGSGYTF	TGCGCCAGCGGCGAGGGCCTTCGGCAGGGAGGTAGCGGCTACACCTTC
TRBV19	TRBJ1-1	NA	CASSIRGAVAFF	TGTGCCAGTAGTATTCGGGGGGCTGTGGCTTTCTTT
TRBV13	TRBJ2-1	TRBD2	CASSSTEREGDNEQFF	TGTGCCAGCAGCTCCACGGAGAGGGAGGGTGACAATGAGCAGTTCTTC
TRBV6-1	TRBJ1-1	NA	CASSRILTEAFF	TGTGCCAGCAGTAGGATACTAACTGAAGCTTTCTTT
TRBV5-1	TRBJ1-4	TRBD1	CASSLGQGDEKLFF	TGCGCCAGCAGCTTGGGGCAGGGGGATGAAAAACTGTTTTTT
TRBV6-5	TRBJ2-7	NA	CASSSQTATYEQYF	TGTGCCAGCAGTTCCCAGACAGCTACCTACGAGCAGTACTTC
TRBV2	TRBJ1-1	TRBD1	CASSELGQLTEAFF	TGTGCCAGCAGTGAGCTGGGACAGTTAACTGAAGCTTTCTTT
TRBV18	TRBJ2-5	NA	CASSPTTGQETQYF	TGTGCCAGCTCACCAACAACGGGGCAAGAGACCCAGTACTTC
TRBV6-1	TRBJ1-5	TRBD1	CASSAQTGGLGNQPQHF	TGTGCCAGCAGTGCCCAGACAGGGGGCCTTGGCAATCAGCCCCAGCATTTT
TRBV18	TRBJ1-5	TRBD1	CASSPPSQGAAQPQHF	TGTGCCAGCTCACCACCGTCACAGGGGGCCGCTCAGCCCCAGCATTTT
TRBV5-1	TRBJ2-7	NA	CASSLSGSSYEQYF	TGCGCCAGCAGCTTGTCGGGTAGCTCCTACGAGCAGTACTTC
TRBV9	TRBJ1-1	NA	CASSVYGGNTEAFF	TGTGCCAGCAGCGTATACGGGGGGAACACTGAAGCTTTCTTT
TRBV6-1	TRBJ2-3	NA	CASSASPSTDTQYF	TGTGCCAGCAGTGCGTCCCCTAGCACAGATACGCAGTATTTT
TRBV6-1	TRBJ2-7	NA	CASSEGGTLIPYEQYF	TGTGCCAGCAGTGAAGGGGGGACTCTAATCCCCTACGAGCAGTACTTC
TRBV29-1	TRBJ1-1	NA	CSVTRGEAFF	TGCAGCGTCACTCGAGGTGAAGCTTTCTTT
TRBV29-1	TRBJ2-5	NA	CSALQETQYF	TGCAGCGCTTTACAAGAGACCCAGTACTTC
TRBV30	TRBJ2-7	TRBD2	CAWSVPATSGRGKQYF	TGTGCCTGGAGTGTACCCGCGACTAGCGGGAGAGGGAAGCAGTACTTC
TRBV5-1	TRBJ1-1	NA	CASSLHLAMNTEAFF	TGCGCCAGCAGCTTGCATCTCGCGATGAACACTGAAGCTTTCTTT
TRBV7-2	TRBJ1-1	TRBD1	CASSLVPGGATSTEAFF	TGTGCCAGCAGCTTAGTGCCAGGGGGCGCGACTTCCACTGAAGCTTTCTTT
TRBV29-1	TRBJ1-3	TRBD1	CSVVSGTGGSGNTIYF	TGCAGCGTTGTCTCCGGGACAGGGGGCTCTGGAAACACCATATATTTT
TRBV18	TRBJ2-7	TRBD1	CASSPPETGGSYEQYF	TGTGCCAGCTCACCACCTGAGACAGGGGGTTCCTACGAGCAGTACTTC
TRBV10-2	TRBJ1-1	NA	CASTHGTPKNTEAFF	TGCGCCAGCACGCATGGGACTCCTAAGAACACTGAAGCTTTCTTT
TRBV5-4	TRBJ1-1	NA	CASSLFAGEGFF	TGTGCCAGCAGCTTGTTCGCAGGGGAGGGTTTCTTT
TRBV30	TRBJ2-2	TRBD2	CAWRTPGLAGGDTGELFF	TGTGCCTGGAGAACCCCGGGACTAGCGGGAGGGGACACCGGGGAGCTGTTTTTT
TRBV13	TRBJ2-7	TRBD2	CASSSPWTSGGYEQYF	TGTGCCAGCAGCTCCCCTTGGACTTCGGGGGGATACGAGCAGTACTTC
TRBV7-3	TRBJ2-7	TRBD1	CASRNDRGPSSYEQYF	TGTGCCAGCAGGAACGACAGGGGGCCCAGCTCCTACGAGCAGTACTTC
TRBV27	TRBJ1-2	NA	CASSLGSNYGYTF	TGTGCCAGCAGTTTGGGCAGTAACTATGGCTACACCTTC
TRBV30	TRBJ2-2	TRBD2	CAVHSGRAGTGELFF	TGTGCCGTGCATAGCGGGAGGGCCGGGACCGGGGAGCTGTTTTTT
TRBV6-5	TRBJ2-7	TRBD2	CASSSRLAGGWEQYF	TGTGCCAGCAGTTCCCGACTAGCGGGAGGTTGGGAGCAGTACTTC
TRBV18	TRBJ2-3	TRBD2	CASSPDGTMTDTQYF	TGTGCCAGCTCACCCGACGGGACTATGACAGATACGCAGTATTTT
TRBV18	TRBJ2-5	NA	CASSPVRQETQYF	TGTGCCAGCTCACCTGTCCGCCAAGAGACCCAGTACTTC
TRBV2	TRBJ2-7	TRBD2	CASSDLAGEEQYF	TGTGCCAGCAGTGACCTAGCGGGGGAAGAGCAGTACTTC
TRBV9	TRBJ2-1	TRBD1	CASSVEGTEHNEQFF	TGTGCCAGCAGCGTAGAAGGGACAGAGCACAATGAGCAGTTCTTC
TRBV30	TRBJ1-5	TRBD1	CAWSASGGPSNQPQHF	TGTGCCTGGAGTGCCTCAGGGGGGCCTAGCAATCAGCCCCAGCATTTT
TRBV15	TRBJ2-1	NA	CATSAGTTPGNEQFF	TGTGCCACCAGTGCCGGGACAACTCCCGGCAATGAGCAGTTCTTC
TRBV11-2	TRBJ2-1	TRBD2	CASSLGGRAGNEQFF	TGTGCCAGCAGCTTAGGCGGGAGGGCTGGGAATGAGCAGTTCTTC
TRBV18	TRBJ2-5	NA	CASSPSETQYF	TGTGCCAGCTCACCCTCAGAGACCCAGTACTTC
TRBV27	TRBJ2-5	TRBD2	CASSRSDRELAGGQETQYF	TGTGCCAGCAGCCGAAGCGACAGGGAACTAGCGGGGGGACAAGAGACCCAGTACTTC
TRBV6-1	TRBJ2-1	TRBD1	CASSDPSGTGDEQFF	TGTGCCAGCAGTGATCCCTCGGGGACAGGGGATGAGCAGTTCTTC
TRBV7-9	TRBJ1-1	NA	CASSQGFLTEAFF	TGTGCCAGCAGCCAGGGGTTTCTGACTGAAGCTTTCTTT
TRBV6-5	TRBJ1-2	TRBD1	CASRRTGLGYTF	TGTGCCAGCAGACGGACAGGGCTTGGCTACACCTTC
TRBV1	TRBJ1-5	NA	CTSSQEGTPNQPQHF	TGCACCAGCAGCCAAGAAGGGACACCGAATCAGCCCCAGCATTTT
TRBV5-1	TRBJ2-7	NA	CASSSLGEFEQYF	TGCGCCAGCAGCTCCCTGGGAGAATTCGAGCAGTACTTC
TRBV5-1	TRBJ2-1	TRBD1	CASATGNEQFF	TGCGCCAGTGCGACAGGGAATGAGCAGTTCTTC
TRBV19	TRBJ1-5	TRBD1	CASSRDRGQPQHF	TGTGCCAGTAGTCGTGACAGGGGTCAGCCCCAGCATTTT
TRBV19	TRBJ1-4	TRBD1	CASGDRGPNEKLFF	TGTGCCAGTGGCGACAGGGGACCTAATGAAAAACTGTTTTTT
TRBV4-1	TRBJ2-1	TRBD2	CASSQVTSGRGANEQFF	TGCGCCAGCAGCCAAGTAACTAGCGGGAGGGGGGCTAATGAGCAGTTCTTC
TRBV6-5	TRBJ1-5	TRBD1	CAIRQGSNQPQHF	TGTGCCATCCGACAGGGTAGCAATCAGCCCCAGCATTTT
TRBV28	TRBJ1-4	TRBD1	CASSSTGAYNEKLFF	TGTGCCAGCAGTTCAACAGGGGCGTATAATGAAAAACTGTTTTTT
TRBV4-1	TRBJ1-2	NA	CASSHQEGTKYGYTF	TGCGCCAGCAGCCACCAGGAGGGAACCAAATATGGCTACACCTTC
TRBV4-2	TRBJ1-6	TRBD1	CASSQDPGQNSPLHF	TGTGCCAGCAGCCAAGATCCGGGACAGAATTCACCCCTCCACTTT
TRBV18	TRBJ1-5	NA	CASSMIGTADQPQHF	TGTGCCAGCTCAATGATCGGTACAGCCGACCAGCCCCAGCATTTT
TRBV30	TRBJ2-5	NA	CAWTLGPGVMETQYF	TGTGCCTGGACGTTGGGTCCGGGAGTCATGGAGACCCAGTACTTC
TRBV18	TRBJ1-1	TRBD1	CASSPRQGDTEAFF	TGTGCCAGCTCACCTCGACAGGGGGACACTGAAGCTTTCTTT